The 14 T cell receptor beta chains below were found in one sample sequenced in a study of lymphopenia after photon versus proton radiotherapy. Some clones are missing from TCRdb's copy, which holds only in-frame ones; the method was immunoSEQ multiplex PCR. Seen here are 150,000 to 200,000 clones, around nine tenths observed once, and the top ten hold about 4.4%. The specimen was peripheral blood, collected from a patient treated with photon-based radiotherapy. Receptors were obtained from a man aged 45-65 years with gastric cancer.

This clone was recorded only once. The CDR3 nucleotides are TGTGCCAGCTCACGGGGGACGAACACTGAAGCTTTCTTT. Amino acid sequence: CASSRGTNTEAFF. The chain recombines TRBV18 with TRBJ1-1; maybe TRBD1 (5 bases). The CDR3 spans 13 residues. Trimming cost V 4 bases and J 1 base, with 7 bases left between them. Germline assignment: CDR1 KGHSH and CDR2 LQKENI.

This clone was detected once. This chain uses TRBV27 with TRBJ2-7; TRBD2 aligns across 12 bases. The CDR3 loop spans 18 amino acids. The germline CDR1 and CDR2 sequences are MNHEY and SMNVEV (reference sequence). V trimming: 5 bases; J trimming: 7 bases; junction bases outside the gene matches: 18. As DNA, the CDR3 is TGTGCCAGCAGTCTCTCCCGGACTAGCGGGATTCTGTCTGGGGAGCAGTACTTC. Protein sequence: CASSLSRTSGILSGEQYF.

This chain links TRBV2 with TRBJ1-2; tentative D call: TRBD1 (6 bases). V gave up 5 bases and J gave up 6 bases, with 10 bases separating them. CDR1 SNHLY and CDR2 FYNNEI come from the germline V gene. The CDR3 consists of 12 residues. The CDR3 is CASSIQGHGYTF. In nucleotides, the CDR3 is TGTGCCAGCAGTATACAGGGTCATGGCTACACCTTC. The whole variable domain, filled in from reference TRBV2 and TRBJ1-2, reads EPEVTQTPSHQVTQMGQEVILRCVPISNHLYFYWYRQILGQKVEFLVSFYNNEISEKSEIFDDQFSVERPDGSNFTLKIRSTKLEDSAMYFCASSIQGHGYTFGSGTRLTVV.

This clone was detected once. The chain combines TRBV28 with TRBJ2-7; 8 positions match TRBD1. The CDR3 is 17 residues long. Germline trimming cut 6 bases from V and 2 bases from J; bases unmatched to any gene: 15. Germline CDR1 reads MDHEN; CDR2 reads SYDVKM. CDR3 in amino acids: CASRYTIGQGSAYEQYF. The CDR3 nucleotides are TGTGCCAGCAGATATACAATAGGACAGGGTAGCGCCTACGAGCAGTACTTC.

The gene calls are TRBV14 and TRBJ2-7; possibly TRBD2 for D (6 bases). The V gene's germline CDR1 is SGHDN and CDR2 FVKESK. CDR3 length equals 13 residues. Trimming stripped 1 base from V and 6 bases from J, with 10 bases between. This CDR3 is CASSQGGGTEQYF. CDR3 nucleotide sequence: TGTGCCAGCAGCCAAGGGGGCGGGACCGAGCAGTACTTC.

This chain joins TRBV18 and TRBJ2-6, with 7 nucleotides matching TRBD1. V was pared by 4 bases and J by 2 bases, with 2 bases of the junction left unmatched. CDR1 KGHSH and CDR2 LQKENI come from the germline V gene. This CDR3 comprises 15 residues. In DNA form, the CDR3 reads TGTGCCAGCTCACAGGGGGCAGCTGGGGCCAACGTCCTGACTTTC. It is translated as CASSQGAAGANVLTF.

The J gene is TRBJ1-4, the V gene TRBV19; perhaps TRBD1 as D (6 bases). Trimming left V 0 bases short and J 3 bases short, with 11 bases between. Germline CDR1 and CDR2: LNHDA and SQIVND (reference sequence). CDR3 size: 16 residues. In DNA, the CDR3 is TGTGCCAGTAGTATAGAGGGGGCCGATGCTAATGAAAAACTGTTTTTT. Protein sequence: CASSIEGADANEKLFF.

The chain links TRBV19 to TRBJ2-3, with D possibly TRBD2 on 6 matching bases. This CDR3 has 16 residues. The germline CDR1 and CDR2 sequences are LNHDA and SQIVND (reference sequence). Between the trimmed V and J ends, which lost 3 bases and 5 bases, there was a span of 18 bases. CDR3 sequence: CASSIGAGTYRDTQYF. The CDR3 bases are TGTGCCAGTAGTATTGGTGCGGGAACTTACCGAGATACGCAGTATTTT. Full variable domain (outside the CDR3, taken from reference TRBV19 and TRBJ2-3): DGGITQSPKYLFRKEGQNVTLSCEQNLNHDAMYWYRQDPGQGLRLIYYSQIVNDFQKGDIAEGYSVSREKKESFPLTVTSAQKNPTAFYLCASSIGAGTYRDTQYFGPGTRLTVL.

V and J are TRBV30 and TRBJ2-1; D is perhaps TRBD2 (5 bases). V lost 3 bases and J 1 base, leaving 19 bases between the germline ends. Germline CDR1 reads GTSNPN; CDR2 reads SVGIG (reference sequence). This CDR3 has 17 amino acids. The CDR3 is CAWRRVHWERSYNEQFF. DNA for the CDR3: TGTGCCTGGAGGAGGGTCCATTGGGAAAGGTCCTACAATGAGCAGTTCTTC.

The chain combines TRBV5-1 with TRBJ2-5; D not certain. The CDR3 has 14 residues. Trimming cost V 1 base and J 2 bases, with 9 bases left between them. CDR1 is SGHRS and CDR2 is YFSETQ in the germline V gene. The CDR3 DNA reads as TGCGCCAGCAGCTTGATAGATCGGCAAGAGACCCAGTACTTC. Its translation: CASSLIDRQETQYF. The entire variable domain, with the rest obtained from reference TRBV5-1 and TRBJ2-5, is as follows: KAGVTQTPRYLIKTRGQQVTLSCSPISGHRSVSWYQQTPGQGLQFLFEYFSETQRNKGNFPGRFSGRQFSNSRSEMNVSTLELGDSALYLCASSLIDRQETQYFGPGTRLLVL.

The genes are TRBV2 and TRBJ1-1; 7 positions match TRBD1. Germline V gene sequence: CDR1 SNHLY, CDR2 FYNNEI. This CDR3 has 13 residues. The V segment lost 6 bases and the J segment 4 bases; nucleotides outside the gene matches: 5. CDR3 sequence (DNA): TGTGCCAGCAGGTGGACAGGTCCCACTGAAGCTTTCTTT. It encodes CASRWTGPTEAFF. The full variable domain, its missing parts supplied by reference TRBV2 and TRBJ1-1, is EPEVTQTPSHQVTQMGQEVILRCVPISNHLYFYWYRQILGQKVEFLVSFYNNEISEKSEIFDDQFSVERPDGSNFTLKIRSTKLEDSAMYFCASRWTGPTEAFFGQGTRLTVV.

The V gene is TRBV11-2, the J gene TRBJ1-2, with a weak D call TRBD1 (6 bases). The CDR3 consists of 16 residues. The V end was cut by 1 base, the J end by 6 bases, with 18 bases between. Germline CDR1 and CDR2: SGHAT and FQNNGV. CDR3 loop: CASSLGLTGQGDGYTF. In DNA, the CDR3 is TGTGCCAGCAGCTTAGGGCTTACAGGGCAGGGAGATGGCTACACCTTC. The full variable domain, rest sourced from reference TRBV11-2 and TRBJ1-2, is EAGVAQSPRYKIIEKRQSVAFWCNPISGHATLYWYQQILGQGPKLLIQFQNNGVVDDSQLPKDRFSAERLKGVDSTLKIQPAKLEDSAVYLCASSLGLTGQGDGYTFGSGTRLTVV.

This clone was seen only once. The V and J genes are TRBV27 and TRBJ2-3; D ambiguous. There are 13 residues in the CDR3. In germline, CDR1 is MNHEY, CDR2 SMNVEV (reference sequence). Between the trimmed V and J ends, which lost 4 bases and 0 bases, there was a span of 5 bases. CDR3 in amino acids: CASSSVSTDTQYF. DNA for the CDR3: TGTGCCAGCAGTTCAGTGAGCACAGATACGCAGTATTTT.

Turning to this clone: Other DNA variants within this sample encode the same CDR3. This sequence joins TRBV29-1 and TRBJ2-7; 10 bases match TRBD2. The CDR3 runs 14 residues. V trimming: 6 bases; J trimming: 6 bases; junction bases outside the gene matches: 11. Germline CDR1 is SQVTM and CDR2 is ANQGSEA. The DNA of the CDR3 is TGCAGCGTGGCCCATCTAGCGGGAGTAGGCGAGCAGTACTTC. Translating it yields CSVAHLAGVGEQYF.